Included here is one TCR beta chain sequence, with context. The data originate from a study of blood T cell repertoires in COVID-19. Study in general: The origin of the acute and convalescent COVID-19 samples was the United States, Italy and Spain. In each case, the material was cDNA or gDNA derived from T cells, B-cell-depleted T cells, or PBMCs.

Per the original methods: Amplification of reference gene primers provided the estimated nucleated cell counts. Sequencing was performed with immunoSEQ multiplex PCR; in TCRdb, only in-frame clones are kept and a portion is missing. V, J and clone size reflect that table, while D and trimming were determined from the DNA. The data contain about 310,000 clones, approximately 88% of them singletons. The germline CDR1 and CDR2 sequences are LNHDA and SQIVND (reference sequence). There are 15 residues in the CDR3. Germline trimming cut 6 bases from V and 4 bases from J; bases unmatched to any gene: 4. V usage is TRBV19 and J usage is TRBJ2-3; 13 bases are a match to TRBD2. Sequencing was done on a sample of PBMCs or T cells enriched from blood (not recorded which). The origin of this receptor is a man in his sixties who had recovered from COVID-19. The CDR3 bases are TGTGCCAGTAGGCAACTAGCGGGAGGGTCAGATACGCAGTATTTT. Encoded protein: CASRQLAGGSDTQYF.